The 17 T cell receptor beta chains below were found in one sample sequenced in a study of read filtering for tumor transcriptome and immune sequencing. This library used approximately 390 ng RNA and molecular barcoded adaptors spanning alpha/delta and beta/gamma chains. Via MiXCR, TCRdb re-called the reads, giving one row per CDR3 protein. The sample yields some 130,000 distinct CDR3 sequences, 10% to 15% seen once. Sequencing was performed on a population of CD138-negative cells sorted from bone marrow. The receptors were sampled from a donor aged 40 or older with multiple myeloma.

There are a few counts of this clonotype. This may be a read error, as it is one base from a much larger clone. CDR3 nucleotide sequence: TGTGCCAGCAGGTCGGCCAGGGGGCGCACTGAAGCTTTCTTT. The encoded protein is CASRSARGRTEAFF. This chain joins TRBV12-3 or TRBV12-4 and TRBJ1-1; 8 bases are shared with TRBD1. The V segment lost 6 bases and the J segment 4 bases; nucleotides outside the gene matches: 7. The CDR3 contains 14 residues.

This chain joins TRBV6-6 and TRBJ1-3; 8 nucleotides agree with TRBD1. This CDR3 has 15 residues. Trimming at V came to 6 bases and at J to 3 bases, leaving 7 bases not matched to a gene. CDR1 and CDR2 from the germline V gene are MNHNY and SVGAGI (reference sequence). CDR3 nucleotide sequence: TGTGCCAGCAGGGCCACAGGGGGAAGTGGAAACACCATATATTTT. Translated, it gives CASRATGGSGNTIYF.

The sample holds many counts of this clonotype. V is TRBV3-1 and J is TRBJ1-5; no firm D call. The length of the CDR3 is 13 residues. V was clipped by 1 base and J by 6 bases, with 7 bases between them. Germline V gives CDR1 LGHDT, CDR2 YNNKEL (reference sequence). CDR3 in amino acids: CASSQGKSQPQHF. CDR3 sequence (DNA): TGTGCCAGCAGCCAAGGGAAGAGTCAGCCCCAGCATTTT.

The V call is TRBV5-1, the J call TRBJ1-5, with a weak D call TRBD1 (6 bases). CDR3 length: 15 residues. CDR1 is SGHRS, CDR2 YFSETQ, per germline. Trimming pared 2 bases from V and 0 bases from J, leaving 9 bases between. This CDR3 is CASSLTGYSNQPQHF. CDR3 nucleotide sequence: TGCGCCAGCAGCTTAACAGGGTATAGCAATCAGCCCCAGCATTTT.

This sequence joins TRBV6-5 and TRBJ1-1, with D perhaps TRBD1 (5 bases). This CDR3 contains 13 residues. V was cut by 6 bases and J by 1 base, with 9 bases left in between. Per the germline V gene, CDR1 is MNHEY and CDR2 is SVGAGI. CDR3 nucleotides: TGTGCCAGCAGGTCCGACAGGAACACTGAAGCTTTCTTT. Protein: CASRSDRNTEAFF.

At least ten counts were recorded for this clonotype. The CDR3, as DNA: TGTGCCTGGAGTGTAGGGACAGGGATCGCTTTCTTT. Protein product: CAWSVGTGIAFF. The chain links TRBV30 to TRBJ1-1; TRBD1 matches 9 bases. Germline V CDR1 and CDR2: GTSNPN, SVGIG (reference sequence). The V and J ends lost 0 bases and 11 bases, in that order; junction bases with no gene match: 4. The CDR3 extends over 12 amino acids.

Only a few counts were recorded for this clonotype. This chain uses TRBV2 with TRBJ2-2; D may be TRBD1 or TRBD2 (5 bases each). Germline loops: CDR1 SNHLY, CDR2 FYNNEI. The V end lost 2 bases, the J end lost 7 bases, and 26 bases lay between the germline ends. This CDR3 is built from 19 residues. CDR3 sequence reads: CASSERIWGRQSLSGELFF. In DNA, the CDR3 is TGTGCCAGCAGTGAACGTATATGGGGACGCCAGTCTCTGAGCGGGGAGCTGTTTTTT.

Ten or more counts support this clonotype. V gene TRBV12-3 or TRBV12-4 combines with J gene TRBJ2-4; D ambiguous. Trimming stripped 5 bases from V and 0 bases from J, with 14 bases between. The CDR3 extends over 16 amino acids. This CDR3 is CASSPRLDIAKNIQYF. CDR3 bases: TGTGCCAGCAGTCCCAGACTGGATATAGCCAAAAACATTCAGTACTTC.

This clonotype has ten or more counts. The junction differs from germline at one of its ends, possibly a read error. V is TRBV29-1 and J is TRBJ2-2; D uncertain. The CDR3 is 13 residues long. Germline CDR1 SQVTM, CDR2 ANQGSEA. In DNA form, the CDR3 reads TGCATCGTTCTTCAAGTGAACACCGGGGAGCTGTTTTTT. Protein: CIVLQVNTGELFF.

The table lists this clonotype with a few counts. The chain recombines TRBV7-9 with TRBJ2-7; either TRBD1 or TRBD2 may fit D (5 bases each). In germline, CDR1 is SEHNR, CDR2 FQNEAQ (reference sequence). This CDR3 has 14 residues. The CDR3 DNA follows: TGTGCCAGCAGCTTAAATTGGGACCAGGCGGAGTGGGGAGTC. Translated, it gives CASSLNWDQAEWGV.

This clonotype showed up just once. This sequence may be a read error, since a much larger clone differs from it by one base. The rearrangement links TRBV7-9 to TRBJ1-2; the D gene is possibly TRBD1 (5 bases). The CDR3 totals 12 residues. Germline assignment: CDR1 SEHNR and CDR2 FQNEAQ (reference sequence). The CDR3 reads CASRFGRDGYTF. The CDR3, as DNA: TGTGCCAGCCGCTTTGGCAGGGATGGCTACACCTTC.

This clonotype was seen repeatedly, ten times or more. This sequence joins TRBV30 and TRBJ1-2; no reliable D call. V lost 0 bases, J lost 2 bases, and 10 bases lay in between. Germline-derived CDR1 and CDR2 are GTSNPN and SVGIG (reference sequence). The CDR3 loop spans 14 amino acids. This chain's CDR3 is CAWSVLGRNYGYTF. As DNA, the CDR3 is TGTGCCTGGAGTGTACTTGGAAGGAACTATGGCTACACCTTC.

To note about this clonotype: Here the CDR3 omits its conserved ending phenylalanine or tryptophan, so a read error is the likely source. This chain uses TRBV20-1 with TRBJ2-5; D is undetermined. V dropped 5 bases and J dropped 9 bases, with 16 bases sitting between them. The V gene's germline CDR1 is DFQATT and CDR2 SNEGSKA (reference sequence). The CDR3 sequence is 12 residues long. The CDR3 sequence: CSAGRGIKPQYL. As DNA, the CDR3 is TGCAGTGCTGGGCGTGGAATCAAACCCCAGTACCTC.

This clonotype was counted many times. The rearrangement joins TRBV20-1 to TRBJ2-1, with unresolved D. Trimming cost V 5 bases and J 0 bases, with 8 bases left between them. CDR1 and CDR2 from the germline V gene are DFQATT and SNEGSKA (reference sequence). The CDR3 is 13 amino acids. The CDR3 DNA reads as TGCAGTGCTCCAAGTAGCTCCTACAATGAGCAGTTCTTC. Translated, it gives CSAPSSSYNEQFF.

This clonotype has just a few counts. This rearrangement joins TRBV5-1 to TRBJ1-3; D uncertain. In germline, CDR1 is SGHRS, CDR2 YFSETQ. Trimming took off 0 bases at V and 1 base at J, with 11 bases between the two ends. This CDR3 has 16 residues. CDR3: CASSLGQSSSGNTIYF. For the CDR3, the DNA is TGCGCCAGCAGCTTGGGTCAGTCAAGTTCTGGAAACACCATATATTTT.

In regard to this clonotype: A much larger clone lies a single base off, so this may be a read error. V usage is TRBV9 and J usage is TRBJ2-3; no reliable D call. CDR3 size: 13 residues. Germline V gives CDR1 SGDLS, CDR2 YYNGEE. CDR3 nucleotides: TGTGCCAGCAGCGCCCTAAACACAGATACGCAGTGTTTT. Translated, it gives CASSALNTDTQCF.

Of note for this clonotype: This could be a read error, since a much larger clone is one nucleotide away. This sequence joins TRBV6-6 and TRBJ1-5, with D hard to call. The germline gives CDR1 MNHNY, CDR2 SVGAGI (reference sequence). CDR3 length equals 13 residues. V lost 7 bases to trimming and J lost 5 bases, with 12 bases between them. CDR3 loop: CASTDREHQPQHF. As DNA, the CDR3 is TGTGCCAGCACAGACCGAGAACATCAGCCCCAGCATTTT.